The rows below give T cell receptor beta chains drawn from one sample of a study of T-cell memory formation after mild COVID-19. TCRdb re-called the 5' RACE reads with MiXCR, one entry per CDR3 protein. The sample records 580,000 or so distinct CDR3 sequences, 15% to 20% being singletons. The specimen was PBMCs or a T cell subset sorted from them (not recorded which). The receptors were gathered from an adult woman who had mild COVID-19 (a few samples of this study predate the infection). Cell type and time point are not known. Each CDR3 is given with its conserved first and last residue. Each record gives: clone size, V gene, J gene, D gene, CDR3 protein, CDR3 DNA. A D gene is named only where the DNA matches it firmly. Size tells how often a clone was seen (once, few, many) or the class of an expanded clone, and some rows leave it out.

abundance: few
v_gene: TRBV7-6
j_gene: TRBJ1-1
d_gene: NA
CDR3aa: CASSLASGDWGEAFF
CDR3nt: TGTGCCAGCAGCTTAGCGTCGGGGGATTGGGGTGAAGCTTTCTTT

abundance: NA
v_gene: TRBV5-1
j_gene: TRBJ2-3
d_gene: NA
CDR3aa: CASSPLGGQTSTDTQYF
CDR3nt: TGCGCCAGCAGCCCCCTGGGGGGACAGACTAGCACAGATACGCAGTATTTT

abundance: NA
v_gene: TRBV27
j_gene: TRBJ2-5
d_gene: NA
CDR3aa: CASSPVGDSGEETQYF
CDR3nt: TGTGCCAGCAGTCCCGTGGGGGATTCTGGGGAGGAGACCCAGTACTTC

abundance: few
v_gene: TRBV5-1
j_gene: TRBJ1-5
d_gene: TRBD1
CDR3aa: CASSWGTGDQPQHF
CDR3nt: TGCGCCAGCAGCTGGGGGACAGGGGACCAGCCCCAGCATTTT

abundance: NA
v_gene: TRBV20-1
j_gene: TRBJ1-3
d_gene: NA
CDR3aa: CSARDGQGPGNTIYF
CDR3nt: TGCAGTGCTAGAGATGGTCAGGGTCCTGGAAACACCATATATTTT

abundance: few
v_gene: TRBV7-9
j_gene: TRBJ2-1
d_gene: TRBD1
CDR3aa: CASAFPPGQTYNEQFF
CDR3nt: TGTGCCAGCGCCTTTCCCCCGGGACAGACATACAATGAGCAGTTCTTC

abundance: NA
v_gene: TRBV20-1
j_gene: TRBJ2-7
d_gene: TRBD1
CDR3aa: CSATKRQGDEQYF
CDR3nt: TGCAGTGCTACCAAACGACAGGGAGACGAGCAGTACTTC

abundance: NA
v_gene: TRBV2
j_gene: TRBJ2-7
d_gene: NA
CDR3aa: CASSMDTSSYEQYF
CDR3nt: TGTGCCAGCAGTATGGACACCAGCTCCTACGAGCAGTACTTC

abundance: once
v_gene: TRBV9
j_gene: TRBJ2-5
d_gene: NA
CDR3aa: CASSVGNRVETQYF
CDR3nt: TGTGCCAGCAGCGTAGGAAACAGGGTTGAGACCCAGTACTTC

abundance: few
v_gene: TRBV18
j_gene: TRBJ2-7
d_gene: NA
CDR3aa: CASSEENYEQYF
CDR3nt: TGTGCCAGCTCAGAGGAAAACTACGAGCAGTACTTC

abundance: NA
v_gene: TRBV4-2
j_gene: TRBJ1-1
d_gene: TRBD1
CDR3aa: CASSKRTGRTEAFF
CDR3nt: TGTGCCAGCAGCAAAAGGACAGGGCGGACTGAAGCTTTCTTT

abundance: NA
v_gene: TRBV5-8
j_gene: TRBJ2-1
d_gene: NA
CDR3aa: CASSLRGRGLEQFF
CDR3nt: TGTGCCAGCAGCTTGAGAGGGAGAGGGCTTGAGCAGTTCTTC

abundance: few
v_gene: TRBV20-1
j_gene: TRBJ2-7
d_gene: TRBD1
CDR3aa: CSAKPRGTGGYEQYF
CDR3nt: TGCAGTGCTAAACCCCGAGGGACAGGGGGCTACGAGCAGTACTTC

abundance: few
v_gene: TRBV12-3/TRBV12-4
j_gene: TRBJ1-2
d_gene: NA
CDR3aa: CASTLKEGSTGYTF
CDR3nt: TGTGCCAGCACCCTTAAGGAGGGCAGTACTGGCTACACCTTC

abundance: NA
v_gene: TRBV4-2
j_gene: TRBJ1-2
d_gene: NA
CDR3aa: CASSQVEGPIYGYTF
CDR3nt: TGTGCCAGCAGCCAAGTAGAGGGCCCAATCTATGGCTACACCTTC

abundance: NA
v_gene: TRBV3-1
j_gene: TRBJ1-2
d_gene: NA
CDR3aa: CASSQDGLRTPYGYTF
CDR3nt: TGTGCCAGCAGCCAAGATGGGTTGCGGACTCCATATGGCTACACCTTC

abundance: few
v_gene: TRBV12-3/TRBV12-4
j_gene: TRBJ1-5
d_gene: TRBD1
CDR3aa: CASSLGLGTGPQRFNQPQHF
CDR3nt: TGTGCCAGCAGTCTTGGCCTTGGGACAGGCCCACAGCGCTTTAATCAGCCCCAGCATTTT

abundance: NA
v_gene: TRBV9
j_gene: TRBJ2-5
d_gene: NA
CDR3aa: CASSVGLQETQYF
CDR3nt: TGTGCCAGCAGCGTCGGCCTCCAAGAGACCCAGTACTTC

abundance: few
v_gene: TRBV2
j_gene: TRBJ2-3
d_gene: TRBD1
CDR3aa: CASSIGTGVSTDTQYF
CDR3nt: TGTGCCAGCAGTATCGGGACAGGAGTTAGCACAGATACGCAGTATTTT

abundance: NA
v_gene: TRBV18
j_gene: TRBJ1-2
d_gene: TRBD1
CDR3aa: CASSPGSGGNGYTF
CDR3nt: TGTGCCAGCTCACCGGGTTCAGGGGGCAATGGCTACACCTTC

abundance: NA
v_gene: TRBV4-3
j_gene: TRBJ2-5
d_gene: NA
CDR3aa: CASSQDHGLAGETQYF
CDR3nt: TGCGCCAGCAGCCAAGATCATGGGTTGGCTGGCGAGACCCAGTACTTC

abundance: many
v_gene: TRBV4-1
j_gene: TRBJ2-1
d_gene: TRBD1
CDR3aa: CASSQGRGQGYNEQFF
CDR3nt: TGCGCCAGCAGCCAAGGTCGGGGACAGGGGTACAATGAGCAGTTCTTC

abundance: few
v_gene: TRBV12-3/TRBV12-4
j_gene: TRBJ2-1
d_gene: NA
CDR3aa: CASSFSSGGDEQFF
CDR3nt: TGTGCCAGCAGCTTCTCCTCGGGTGGGGATGAGCAGTTCTTC

abundance: NA
v_gene: TRBV6-5
j_gene: TRBJ1-1
d_gene: NA
CDR3aa: CASSYHGGWTEAFF
CDR3nt: TGTGCCAGCAGTTACCACGGGGGGTGGACTGAAGCTTTCTTT

abundance: NA
v_gene: TRBV4-1
j_gene: TRBJ1-2
d_gene: NA
CDR3aa: CASISTPLDAGHYGYTF
CDR3nt: TGCGCCAGCATCTCAACGCCCCTGGACGCGGGCCACTATGGCTACACCTTC

abundance: NA
v_gene: TRBV2
j_gene: TRBJ1-2
d_gene: NA
CDR3aa: CASSEGGADRIYGYTF
CDR3nt: TGTGCCAGCAGTGAAGGGGGAGCAGACAGGATCTATGGCTACACCTTC

abundance: NA
v_gene: TRBV3-1
j_gene: TRBJ1-1
d_gene: NA
CDR3aa: CASSQWGRENTEAFF
CDR3nt: TGTGCCAGCAGCCAATGGGGACGGGAGAACACTGAAGCTTTCTTT

abundance: NA
v_gene: TRBV20-1
j_gene: TRBJ2-7
d_gene: NA
CDR3aa: CSARDPTRQRSYEQYF
CDR3nt: TGCAGTGCTAGAGATCCCACCCGGCAGCGCTCCTACGAGCAGTACTTC

abundance: few
v_gene: TRBV20-1
j_gene: TRBJ2-2
d_gene: NA
CDR3aa: CSARDFIGELFF
CDR3nt: TGCAGTGCTAGAGACTTTATTGGGGAGCTGTTTTTT

abundance: few
v_gene: TRBV27
j_gene: TRBJ2-7
d_gene: NA
CDR3aa: CASSRNDRYRDTYEQYF
CDR3nt: TGTGCCAGCAGCCGTAATGACCGATACCGGGACACCTACGAGCAGTACTTC

abundance: few
v_gene: TRBV4-1
j_gene: TRBJ2-1
d_gene: NA
CDR3aa: CASSQYRGVGGNEQFF
CDR3nt: TGCGCCAGCAGCCAATACAGGGGAGTAGGAGGGAATGAGCAGTTCTTC

abundance: NA
v_gene: TRBV12-3/TRBV12-4
j_gene: TRBJ1-1
d_gene: TRBD1
CDR3aa: CASRGQGYPTEAFF
CDR3nt: TGTGCCAGCAGGGGACAGGGTTACCCCACTGAAGCTTTCTTT

abundance: few
v_gene: TRBV7-2
j_gene: TRBJ1-2
d_gene: NA
CDR3aa: CASSLRQEGYGYTF
CDR3nt: TGTGCCAGCAGCTTACGTCAGGAGGGCTATGGCTACACCTTC

abundance: few
v_gene: TRBV19
j_gene: TRBJ2-7
d_gene: TRBD1
CDR3aa: CASSTWGQGAEQYF
CDR3nt: TGTGCCAGTAGTACCTGGGGACAGGGGGCCGAGCAGTACTTC

abundance: few
v_gene: TRBV7-2
j_gene: TRBJ2-1
d_gene: TRBD2
CDR3aa: CASSLATSGSHQFF
CDR3nt: TGTGCCAGCAGCTTAGCGACTAGCGGGAGTCACCAGTTCTTC

abundance: few
v_gene: TRBV4-1
j_gene: TRBJ1-3
d_gene: TRBD1
CDR3aa: CASSQVFVGGQGGNTIYF
CDR3nt: TGCGCCAGCAGCCAAGTTTTTGTTGGGGGACAGGGAGGAAACACCATATATTTT

abundance: many
v_gene: TRBV12-3/TRBV12-4
j_gene: TRBJ1-6
d_gene: NA
CDR3aa: CASRPTEGVVSFSPLHF
CDR3nt: TGTGCCAGCAGACCTACAGAGGGGGTTGTGTCGTTTTCACCCCTCCACTTT

abundance: NA
v_gene: TRBV7-2
j_gene: TRBJ1-3
d_gene: NA
CDR3aa: CASSSPGGARGNTIYF
CDR3nt: TGTGCCAGCAGCTCCCCCGGGGGGGCTCGCGGAAACACCATATATTTT

abundance: NA
v_gene: TRBV6-5
j_gene: TRBJ2-7
d_gene: TRBD2
CDR3aa: CASSTGLGGYEQYF
CDR3nt: TGTGCCAGCAGCACTGGACTAGGAGGTTACGAGCAGTACTTC

abundance: NA
v_gene: TRBV15
j_gene: TRBJ2-1
d_gene: NA
CDR3aa: CATSNGYNEQFF
CDR3nt: TGTGCCACCAGCAATGGTTACAATGAGCAGTTCTTC

abundance: few
v_gene: TRBV19
j_gene: TRBJ1-1
d_gene: NA
CDR3aa: CASSRQALNTEAFF
CDR3nt: TGTGCCAGTAGCAGACAGGCCCTGAACACTGAAGCTTTCTTT

abundance: few
v_gene: TRBV7-9
j_gene: TRBJ2-7
d_gene: TRBD1
CDR3aa: CASSAGTGGFGSYEQYF
CDR3nt: TGTGCCAGCAGCGCCGGGACAGGGGGCTTCGGTTCCTACGAGCAGTACTTC

abundance: few
v_gene: TRBV11-3
j_gene: TRBJ1-2
d_gene: NA
CDR3aa: CASSFTPGRGDGYTF
CDR3nt: TGTGCCAGCAGCTTCACCCCCGGTAGGGGAGATGGCTACACCTTC

abundance: NA
v_gene: TRBV20-1
j_gene: TRBJ2-1
d_gene: TRBD2
CDR3aa: CSARDSARTSGSNEQFF
CDR3nt: TGCAGTGCTAGAGACTCCGCCCGCACTAGCGGGAGTAATGAGCAGTTCTTC

abundance: NA
v_gene: TRBV7-2
j_gene: TRBJ1-1
d_gene: NA
CDR3aa: CASSLALRSPRRGGTEAFF
CDR3nt: TGTGCCAGCAGCTTAGCGCTTCGGTCCCCAAGGAGGGGAGGTACTGAAGCTTTCTTT

abundance: NA
v_gene: TRBV6-2/TRBV6-3
j_gene: TRBJ1-2
d_gene: TRBD1
CDR3aa: CASSHASDRFYGYTF
CDR3nt: TGTGCCAGCAGCCACGCCTCGGACAGGTTCTATGGCTACACCTTC

abundance: many
v_gene: TRBV20-1
j_gene: TRBJ2-3
d_gene: NA
CDR3aa: CSASGSTDTQYF
CDR3nt: TGCAGTGCTAGCGGGAGCACAGATACGCAGTATTTT

abundance: few
v_gene: TRBV19
j_gene: TRBJ1-5
d_gene: NA
CDR3aa: CASSIGATLQDSNQPQHF
CDR3nt: TGTGCCAGTAGTATTGGTGCGACACTTCAGGATAGCAATCAGCCCCAGCATTTT

abundance: NA
v_gene: TRBV12-3/TRBV12-4
j_gene: TRBJ1-1
d_gene: NA
CDR3aa: CASSPDMRGAFF
CDR3nt: TGTGCCAGCAGCCCGGACATGCGAGGGGCTTTCTTT

abundance: NA
v_gene: TRBV9
j_gene: TRBJ1-2
d_gene: TRBD1
CDR3aa: CASSKPGQVTVNYGYTF
CDR3nt: TGTGCCAGCAGCAAACCGGGACAGGTCACTGTTAACTATGGCTACACCTTC

abundance: NA
v_gene: TRBV20-1
j_gene: TRBJ2-7
d_gene: TRBD1
CDR3aa: CSARDESGQGTYEQYF
CDR3nt: TGCAGTGCTAGAGATGAATCCGGACAGGGGACCTACGAGCAGTACTTC

abundance: few
v_gene: TRBV12-3/TRBV12-4
j_gene: TRBJ1-5
d_gene: TRBD1
CDR3aa: CASSYRTPGQITYSNQPQHF
CDR3nt: TGTGCCAGCAGCTACCGAACTCCGGGACAGATAACTTATAGCAATCAGCCCCAGCATTTT